A selection of T cell receptor beta chains follows, all from one sample in a study of CD8+ T cells in alopecia areata. Some clones are missing from TCRdb's copy, which holds only in-frame ones; the method was immunoSEQ multiplex PCR. This sample has 200,000 to 250,000 clones, with more than 45% found just once. Sequenced here: CD4+ T cells sorted from blood, sampled at week 0. Receptors were obtained from a human donor with alopecia areata. Both conserved end residues are part of each CDR3. A D gene is named only where the DNA matches it firmly. Size is omitted from some rows. Given values are once, few, many or a class for expanded clones.

abundance,j_gene,d_gene,v_gene,CDR3nt,CDR3aa
few,TRBJ2-3,.,TRBV5-1,TGCGCCAGCAGCTCACTAGAAGGAGAAGATACGCAGTATTTT,CASSSLEGEDTQYF
many,TRBJ2-1,.,TRBV6-1,TGTGCCAGCAGTGAAATGGTTAGAAGCTCCTACAATGAGCAGTTCTTC,CASSEMVRSSYNEQFF
.,TRBJ2-3,TRBD1,TRBV6-1,TGTGCCAGCGAGAGGGGACAGGGAACAGATACGCAGTATTTT,CASERGQGTDTQYF
.,TRBJ1-1,.,TRBV7-9,TGTGCCAGCAGCTTTCGTCTACAGGACACTGAAGCTTTCTTT,CASSFRLQDTEAFF
.,TRBJ1-1,.,TRBV27,TGTGCCAGCAAGTGGGATCGGGATTACACTGAAGCTTTCTTT,CASKWDRDYTEAFF
.,TRBJ1-4,TRBD1,TRBV9,TGTGCCAGCAGCGTAGAAGGAGGACAGGCCCGTGGACTGTTTTTT,CASSVEGGQARGLFF
.,TRBJ2-7,.,TRBV5-1,TGCGCCAGCAGCCCCATGTTCTCCTACGAGCAGTACTTC,CASSPMFSYEQYF
.,TRBJ1-4,.,TRBV6-5,TGTGCCAGCAGTGGCCGGGAGGGCCCAGATGAAAAACTGTTTTTT,CASSGREGPDEKLFF
.,TRBJ1-2,TRBD1,TRBV29-1,TGCAGCGTTCTCGGACAGGGGATGGGCTACACCTTC,CSVLGQGMGYTF
.,TRBJ1-5,.,TRBV7-9,TGTGCCAGCAGCTTAGGCGGCGTAGACAATCAGCCCCAGCATTTT,CASSLGGVDNQPQHF
.,TRBJ1-2,.,TRBV30,TGTGCCTGGAGTTTCACTCACTATGGCTACACCTTC,CAWSFTHYGYTF
.,TRBJ2-5,.,TRBV29-1,TGCAGCGCCGGGCGTGGAGTGGGAGAGACCCAGTACTTC,CSAGRGVGETQYF
.,TRBJ2-3,TRBD2,TRBV7-3,TGTGCCAGCAGCGTCGGGACTAGCAGGGATACGCAGTATTTT,CASSVGTSRDTQYF
.,TRBJ1-5,.,TRBV6-1,TGTGCCAGCAGCCCCCTAGATCAGCCCCAGCATTTT,CASSPLDQPQHF
.,TRBJ2-3,.,TRBV4-1,TGCGCCAGCAGCCAAGACGTTCGGGATACGCAGTATTTT,CASSQDVRDTQYF
.,TRBJ1-5,.,TRBV6-5,TGTGCCAGCAGTTACAGAGGGGGGTCTCAGCCCCAGCATTTT,CASSYRGGSQPQHF
.,TRBJ2-7,TRBD2,TRBV6-6,TGTGCCAGCACCTACTCGGGCGGGGGACCCTACGAGCAGTACTTC,CASTYSGGGPYEQYF
.,TRBJ2-7,TRBD2,TRBV9,TGTGCCAGCAGCGTAATCTCACCTCCCGGACTAGCAGATTACGAGCAGTACTTC,CASSVISPPGLADYEQYF
.,TRBJ2-5,.,TRBV25-1,TGTGCCAGCAGCTACAACCGTCCCCAAGAGACCCAGTACTTC,CASSYNRPQETQYF
.,TRBJ2-7,TRBD2,TRBV7-9,TGTGCCAGCAGCCGAAGCGGGATTCCTTCCTACGAGCAGTACTTC,CASSRSGIPSYEQYF
.,TRBJ2-2,.,TRBV6-1,TGTGCCAGCAGTACTCGGACAGCTAACACCGGGGAGCTGTTTTTT,CASSTRTANTGELFF
.,TRBJ2-5,.,TRBV20-1,TGCAGTGCTTCACAAGAGACCCAGTACTTC,CSASQETQYF
.,TRBJ1-1,.,TRBV29-1,TGCAGCGGGGGTAAGTCAAGGTTCGACACTGAAGCTTTCTTT,CSGGKSRFDTEAFF
.,TRBJ2-2,TRBD1,TRBV5-6,TGTGCCAGCAGACGGGACAGGGCCGGGGAGCTGTTTTTT,CASRRDRAGELFF
.,TRBJ1-2,.,TRBV18,TGTGCCAGCTCACCAACAGAGGAGGTCGGCTACACCTTC,CASSPTEEVGYTF
few,TRBJ1-2,TRBD1,TRBV27,TGTGCCAGCAGTTCCGGACAGGGGGAGGTCTATGGCTACACCTTC,CASSSGQGEVYGYTF
.,TRBJ2-7,TRBD2,TRBV29-1,TGCAGCGAGCAGCGGGGGGTTCTCTACGAGCAGTACTTC,CSEQRGVLYEQYF
few,TRBJ2-3,.,TRBV7-3,TGTGCCAGCGCCGCGGGGAGCACAGATACGCAGTATTTT,CASAAGSTDTQYF
.,TRBJ1-6,TRBD1,TRBV5-4,TGTGCCAGCAGCGTCCGACAGGGTAATTCACCCCTCCACTTT,CASSVRQGNSPLHF
few,TRBJ2-1,TRBD2,TRBV7-9,TGTGCCAGCAGCTCCGCCGGGACTAGCGTCTACAATGAGCAGTTCTTC,CASSSAGTSVYNEQFF
.,TRBJ2-7,.,TRBV27,TGTGCCAGCAGTTTCGGTCAGCCCAGCTCCTACGAGCAGTACTTC,CASSFGQPSSYEQYF
few,TRBJ1-4,.,TRBV5-1,TGCGCCAGCAGCCGGGACGGTGCAACTAATGAAAAACTGTTTTTT,CASSRDGATNEKLFF
.,TRBJ1-2,.,TRBV7-8,TGTGCCAGCAGCTTAGTGGCTTCTTATGGCTACACCTTC,CASSLVASYGYTF
.,TRBJ1-1,TRBD1,TRBV7-8,TGTGCCAGCAGCTTAGGGACAGGCGGTAATAATGAAGCTTTCTTT,CASSLGTGGNNEAFF
few,TRBJ2-3,TRBD2,TRBV7-7,TGTGCTAGCAGCTTGACTAGCGGAACAGATACGCAGTATTTT,CASSLTSGTDTQYF
.,TRBJ1-6,.,TRBV5-1,TGCGCCAGCAGCTTGGACACAGGTGGAGGCTCACCCCTCCACTTT,CASSLDTGGGSPLHF
.,TRBJ2-2,TRBD1,TRBV5-1,TGCGCCAGCAGCCCCCCGGGACAGGGGAGCACCGGGGAGCTGTTTTTT,CASSPPGQGSTGELFF
.,TRBJ2-5,TRBD2,TRBV30,TGTGCCTGGAGTAGGGCTCTAGCGGGAGGGCGCCAGGAGACCCAGTACTTC,CAWSRALAGGRQETQYF
.,TRBJ1-2,.,TRBV5-6,TGTGCCAGCAGCTTGAGTTGGCGTTCGGATAACTATGGCTACACCTTC,CASSLSWRSDNYGYTF
once,TRBJ2-4,TRBD2,TRBV4-1,TGCGCCAGCAGCCGACCAACTAGCGGGAGGAAAAACATTCAGTACTTC,CASSRPTSGRKNIQYF
.,TRBJ2-5,.,TRBV6-1,TGTGCCAGCACCGCACAGGACCCCCAAGAGACCCAGTACTTC,CASTAQDPQETQYF
once,TRBJ1-2,.,TRBV27,TGTGCCAGCAGCCCCTGGTCCCGACGGGATGGCTACACCTTC,CASSPWSRRDGYTF
.,TRBJ1-5,.,TRBV29-1,TGCAGCGTTGAAATTGGGACACGGGGACAGCCCCAGCATTTT,CSVEIGTRGQPQHF
.,TRBJ2-1,.,TRBV7-3,TGTGCCAGCAGCCCCCTCCCGGGCGGGACAGCTGAGCAGTTCTTC,CASSPLPGGTAEQFF
.,TRBJ2-3,.,TRBV5-1,TGCGCCAGCAGCCCGGCCGTCACGGGTAAAGATACGCAGTATTTT,CASSPAVTGKDTQYF
.,TRBJ2-2,.,TRBV13,TGTGCCAGCAGCTTCGGTCCGAACACCGGGGAGCTGTTTTTT,CASSFGPNTGELFF
.,TRBJ1-2,.,TRBV29-1,TGCAGCGTAGTAAGGGGAGGGGCTGGCTACACCTTC,CSVVRGGAGYTF
.,TRBJ1-4,.,TRBV6-5,TGTGCCAGCAGTCAGAGAACTACGGGGAATGAAAAACTGTTTTTT,CASSQRTTGNEKLFF
.,TRBJ2-5,.,TRBV9,TGTGCCAGCAGCGTAGGGGGCAGGCAGACCCAGTACTTC,CASSVGGRQTQYF